Listed here are 26 T cell receptor beta chains from one sample, sequenced in a study of CD8+ T cells in alopecia areata. Extraction of RNA preceded its reverse transcription into cDNA, which served as the sequencing template. This table comes from immunoSEQ multiplex PCR, and its TCRdb copy is limited to in-frame clones, with some not included. The sample records about 130,000 clones, about 57% being singletons. This sample comprised CD4+ T cells sorted from blood, obtained at week 0. The receptors shown here come from a human donor with alopecia areata.

This sequence joins TRBV10-3 and TRBJ1-5, with a tentative D call TRBD1 (6 bases). Germline CDR1 is ENHRY and CDR2 is SYGVKD. The CDR3 loop spans 15 amino acids. The V end lost 0 bases, the J end lost 3 bases, and 9 bases lay between the germline ends. The CDR3 DNA reads as TGTGCCATCAGTGAGTCGACAGGCTTCAATCAGCCCCAGCATTTT. This translates into CAISESTGFNQPQHF.

This clone showed up just a few times. CDR3 DNA sequence: TGTGCCAGCAGTTCGGGACCTAACTATGGCTACACCTTC. This gives the protein CASSSGPNYGYTF. The V call is TRBV28, the J call TRBJ1-2; TRBD1 might be the D (5 bases). Trimming stripped 4 bases from V and 0 bases from J, with 6 bases between. Per the germline V gene, CDR1 is MDHEN and CDR2 is SYDVKM. The CDR3 has 13 residues.

The J gene is TRBJ2-7, the V gene TRBV7-8, with a tentative D call TRBD1 (6 bases). V was shortened by 2 bases and J by 2 bases, with 16 bases between the two germline ends. The germline gives CDR1 SGHVS, CDR2 FQNEAQ. This CDR3 is 16 amino acids long. The CDR3 DNA reads as TGTGCCAGCAGCTTAAGGACAGCTCTGGGCCCCTACGAGCAGTACTTC. Its translation is CASSLRTALGPYEQYF.

The chain is built from TRBV5-1 and TRBJ2-3; D is unclear. Trimming cost V 2 bases and J 10 bases, with 8 bases left between them. Germline CDR1 and CDR2: SGHRS and YFSETQ. The CDR3 loop spans 11 amino acids. The CDR3 region is CASSFQYAQYF. The DNA of the CDR3 is TGCGCCAGCAGCTTCCAATACGCGCAGTATTTT.

This chain uses TRBV18 with TRBJ2-7, with 9 bases lining up with TRBD1. The CDR3 spans 15 residues. Germline V lookup: CDR1 KGHSH, CDR2 LQKENI. The J segment lost 2 bases and the V segment lost 4 bases, leaving 6 bases of the junction unmatched. CDR3 DNA sequence: TGTGCCAGCTCACACACGGGACAGGGAACCTACGAGCAGTACTTC. The encoded protein is CASSHTGQGTYEQYF.

This clone was seen more than once but under ten times. V gene TRBV4-2 combines with J gene TRBJ1-6; D is unresolved. V lost 1 base and J lost 11, with 18 bases in between. This CDR3 has 16 amino acids. Per the germline V gene, CDR1 is LGHNA and CDR2 is YNFKEQ. CDR3: CASSQGLTENAAPLHF. As DNA, the CDR3 is TGTGCCAGCAGCCAAGGGTTAACGGAGAATGCGGCACCCCTCCACTTT.

The rearrangement links TRBV27 to TRBJ2-6; D is uncertain. The CDR3 is 15 amino acids. In germline, CDR1 is MNHEY, CDR2 SMNVEV (reference sequence). V was clipped by 7 bases and J by 0 bases, with 10 bases between them. As DNA, the CDR3 is TGTGCCAGCACCACTAAAAGCTCTGGGGCCAACGTCCTGACTTTC. This codes for CASTTKSSGANVLTF.

This clone was observed a few times. The genes are TRBV4-1 and TRBJ2-1; maybe TRBD1 (5 bases). The V end lost 1 base, the J end lost 3 bases, and 13 bases lay between the germline ends. Germline values: CDR1 MGHRA, CDR2 YSYEKL. This CDR3 contains 16 residues. CDR3 coding DNA: TGCGCCAGCAGCCAAGCTCACCAGGGTGTCTACAATGAGCAGTTCTTC. Translation: CASSQAHQGVYNEQFF.

The chain uses TRBV2 and TRBJ2-2; the match to TRBD1 covers 9 bases. V dropped 0 bases and J dropped 6; count of bases not matched to a gene: 17. Germline-derived CDR1 and CDR2 are SNHLY and FYNNEI. The CDR3 runs 20 residues. DNA of the CDR3: TGTGCCAGCAGTGAAGCGCTTGAGTCATCGGGACAGGGAAAGCCCGGGGAGCTGTTTTTT. It codes for CASSEALESSGQGKPGELFF.

This clone was recorded a few times. The rearrangement joins TRBV7-3 to TRBJ1-1; the D is unclear. The CDR3 has 14 amino acids. Germline CDR1 reads SGHTA; CDR2 reads FQGTGA. The V and J ends lost 2 bases and 3 bases respectively, with 10 bases between them. The CDR3, as DNA: TGTGCCAGCAGCTTATTGGACGGCGACACTGAAGCTTTCTTT. It translates to CASSLLDGDTEAFF.

The chain links TRBV19 to TRBJ2-3, with no clear D. Trimming stripped 5 bases from V and 1 base from J, with 19 bases between. The CDR3 spans 17 residues. Germline values: CDR1 LNHDA, CDR2 SQIVND (reference sequence). In DNA form, the CDR3 reads TGTGCCAGTAGTGGAAAAGGACCGTCTAAGGGCACAGATACGCAGTATTTT. This codes for CASSGKGPSKGTDTQYF.

The rearrangement links TRBV6-1 to TRBJ2-7, with D uncertain. CDR3 length: 16 amino acids. V lost 1 base to trimming and J lost 2 bases, with 15 bases between them. Germline-derived CDR1 and CDR2 are MNHNS and SASEGT. The CDR3 DNA sequence: TGTGCCAGCAGTGAAGTTCTACTCAAACCTACCTACGAGCAGTACTTC. It is translated as CASSEVLLKPTYEQYF.

The rearrangement joins TRBV6-5 to TRBJ2-1; no reliable D call. V was shortened by 6 bases and J by 4 bases, with 16 bases between the two germline ends. Per germline, CDR1 MNHEY and CDR2 SVGAGI. This CDR3 comprises 15 residues. CDR3 sequence: CASRRGDTAYNEQFF. CDR3 in DNA: TGTGCCAGCAGAAGAGGAGACACGGCTTACAATGAGCAGTTCTTC.

This clone was counted between two and nine times. Here the CDR3 DNA reads TGTGCCAGCAGTGCTACAGGGGGCACTGAAGCTTTCTTT. Amino acid sequence: CASSATGGTEAFF. The rearrangement links TRBV6-4 to TRBJ1-1; 8 positions agree with TRBD1. The germline V gene encodes CDR1 MRHNA and CDR2 SNTAGT. V lost 4 bases and J lost 4; bases outside the gene matches: 2. This CDR3 has 13 amino acids.

The chain couples TRBV5-6 to TRBJ2-3, with 7 bases lining up with TRBD2. Germline V gives CDR1 SGHDT, CDR2 YYEEEE. The CDR3 sequence is 14 residues long. With 0 bases clipped from V and 4 bases from J, the junction kept 2 bases outside the gene matches. CDR3 in amino acids: CASSLGLAPDTQYF. The CDR3, as DNA: TGTGCCAGCAGCTTGGGACTAGCCCCAGATACGCAGTATTTT.

The genes are TRBV7-9 and TRBJ1-5; D is unclear. Germline V gene lookup returns CDR1 SEHNR and CDR2 FQNEAQ (reference sequence). Trimming removed 2 bases from V and 12 bases from J, with 17 bases in between. This CDR3 comprises 14 residues. In nucleotides, the CDR3 is TGTGCCAGCAGCTTATCGGGGATAGGTATCCACCAGCATTTT. This sequence encodes CASSLSGIGIHQHF.

The chain recombines TRBV7-7 with TRBJ2-5; possible D gene TRBD1, 7 bases. Looked up from germline, CDR1 is SSHAT and CDR2 is FNYEAQ (reference sequence). This CDR3 is 15 amino acids long. V shed 5 bases and J shed 5 bases, with 18 bases lying between them. The CDR3 nucleotides read TGTGCCAGCAGCCTCTCCGGAGGGGGCGGGGAGACCCAGTACTTC. Translated: CASSLSGGGGETQYF. Full variable domain (rest looked up from reference TRBV7-7 and TRBJ2-5): GAGVSQSPRYKVTKRGQDVTLRCDPISSHATLYWYQQALGQGPEFLTYFNYEAQPDKSGLPSDRFSAERPEGSISTLTIQRTEQRDSAMYRCASSLSGGGGETQYFGPGTRLLVL.

This chain's CDR3 is CASSPGQGGGYTF. Written as DNA, the CDR3 is TGTGCCAGCAGCCCCGGACAGGGTGGAGGCTACACCTTC. The chain combines TRBV7-8 with TRBJ1-2; 8 nucleotides agree with TRBD1. The germline V gene has CDR1 SGHVS and CDR2 FQNEAQ. There are 13 residues in the CDR3. Losses at the gene ends were 5 bases for V and 8 bases for J; bases not matched to a gene: 7.

The rearrangement joins TRBV2 to TRBJ1-5; D gene unclear. Trimming stripped 2 bases from V and 6 bases from J, with 11 bases between. The CDR3 runs to 14 residues. Germline-derived CDR1 and CDR2 are SNHLY and FYNNEI. In DNA form, the CDR3 reads TGTGCCAGCAGTGAATGGGGAGCAGGTCAGCCCCAGCATTTT. Amino acid sequence: CASSEWGAGQPQHF.

This clone was detected a few times. CDR3 loop: CASSRTVGAGYTF. As DNA, the CDR3 is TGTGCCAGCAGCAGGACAGTAGGTGCGGGCTACACCTTC. The chain couples TRBV6-5 to TRBJ1-2, with D perhaps matching TRBD1 (6 bases). V dropped 6 bases and J dropped 8 bases, with 16 bases sitting between them. CDR1 and CDR2 from the germline V gene are MNHEY and SVGAGI. This CDR3 contains 13 residues.

The V and J genes are TRBV25-1 and TRBJ2-3, with 9 bases identical to TRBD1. The CDR3 consists of 15 residues. V dropped 7 bases and J dropped 3; count of bases not matched to a gene: 8. CDR1 MGHDK and CDR2 SYGVNS come from the germline V gene. This CDR3 is CASNTQGALTDTQYF. CDR3 in DNA: TGTGCCAGCAATACACAGGGGGCGCTTACAGATACGCAGTATTTT.

The chain carries TRBV4-3 and TRBJ1-2; the D gene is possibly TRBD1 (6 bases). V was clipped by 0 bases and J by 8 bases, with 19 bases between them. CDR3 size: 16 residues. The germline V gene has CDR1 LGHNA and CDR2 YSLEER. CDR3 sequence (DNA): TGCGCCAGCAGCCAAGATAAGGGGGAGTTAGGCTACGGCTACACCTTC. Protein product: CASSQDKGELGYGYTF.

The chain employs TRBV19 and TRBJ1-1; weak D call: TRBD1 (6 bases). The V end was cut by 5 bases, the J end by 0 bases, with 10 bases between. Germline CDR1 is LNHDA and CDR2 is SQIVND (reference sequence). The CDR3 spans 14 residues. CDR3 nucleotide sequence: TGTGCCAGTAGTTCCGGGACAATGAACACTGAAGCTTTCTTT. This translates into CASSSGTMNTEAFF.

This clone has only one observation. The junction does not match germline at one end; this may be a read error. The chain couples TRBV11-2 to TRBJ1-2; the match to TRBD1 covers 9 bases. This CDR3 contains 12 residues. From germline, CDR1 is SGHAT and CDR2 FQNNGV. DNA for the CDR3: TGTGCCAGCAGCTTAACGGGGACAGGGTTTGGTTTC. As protein: CASSLTGTGFGF.

This clone was observed a few times. This CDR3 is CASSLDPGDNEQFF. CDR3 sequence (DNA): TGTGCCAGCAGCTTAGATCCCGGGGACAATGAGCAGTTCTTC. The chain joins TRBV11-2 to TRBJ2-1, with D possibly TRBD2 on 5 matching bases. This CDR3 spans 14 amino acids. Germline CDR1 is SGHAT and CDR2 is FQNNGV. V was trimmed by 0 bases and J by 5 bases, leaving 8 bases between them. Full variable domain (rest looked up from reference TRBV11-2 and TRBJ2-1): EAGVAQSPRYKIIEKRQSVAFWCNPISGHATLYWYQQILGQGPKLLIQFQNNGVVDDSQLPKDRFSAERLKGVDSTLKIQPAKLEDSAVYLCASSLDPGDNEQFFGPGTRLTVL.

This clone was counted only a few times. The rearrangement links TRBV18 to TRBJ1-6; D is possibly TRBD1 (6 bases). Germline assignment: CDR1 KGHSH and CDR2 LQKENI. V lost 3 bases and J lost 7, with 19 bases in between. This CDR3 comprises 17 residues. CDR3 loop: CASSPGPPTGGNSPLHF. The CDR3 coding sequence is TGTGCCAGCTCACCCGGCCCCCCGACAGGAGGAAATTCACCCCTCCACTTT. Complete variable domain (other parts from reference TRBV18 and TRBJ1-6): NAGVMQNPRHLVRRRGQEARLRCSPMKGHSHVYWYRQLPEEGLKFMVYLQKENIIDESGMPKERFSAEFPKEGPSILRIQQVVRGDSAAYFCASSPGPPTGGNSPLHFGNGTRLTVT.